This T cell receptor beta chain was sequenced in a study of cytomegalovirus exposure and HLA in healthy donors. Study-level background: About 80 million unique TCRs from HLA-typed donors made up an early data release.

Findings and limits, study-wide: The study designated 150 to 200 TCR beta chains cytomegalovirus-associated. One cluster of highly shared sequence variants probably arose as a sequencing artifact.

Concerning this clone itself: The antigen remains unidentified.

The PCR ran on 60 Vbeta and 13 Jbeta primers. TCRdb's copy holds only in-frame clones and misses some; the assay was immunoSEQ multiplex PCR. Here the sample spans some 130,000 clones, approximately 80% being singletons. V lost 0 bases and J lost 4, with 10 bases in between. The CDR3 is made up of 14 amino acids. Germline CDR1 reads SGHRS; CDR2 reads YFSETQ. All donors participated as healthy donors of bone marrow. The source is a male donor in good health and CMV-seropositive. Material: PBMCs. The gene calls are TRBV5-1 and TRBJ1-2, with D tentatively TRBD1 (6 bases). The CDR3 sequence: CASSLAGHRYGYTF. The CDR3 DNA is TGCGCCAGCAGCTTGGCGGGACACCGCTATGGCTACACCTTC.